This T cell receptor (beta chain) was sequenced in a study of vaccination and CD4 T cells after COVID-19. The Oncomine TCR Beta short-read assay sequenced DNA from cultured CD4+ T cells. TCRdb reanalysed the PCR reads using MiXCR and keeps one entry per CDR3 protein. The sample shows about 25,000 distinct CDR3 sequences, around 30% of them seen only once. Described time point: late sampling 161 to 241 days after vaccination in a few convalescent patients. Described treatment: roughly 11-day PBMC culture with coronavirus spike peptide pools or control peptides (ViraFEST assay). This clonotype was seen more than once but under ten times. Its antigen is not known. The CDR3 runs 17 residues. Per the germline V gene, CDR1 is SEHNR and CDR2 is FQNEAQ (reference sequence). V gave up 5 bases and J gave up 2 bases, with 19 bases separating them.

V and J are TRBV7-9 and TRBJ1-5; D is ambiguous. The source was CD4+ T cells from blood, cultured in vitro, collected about 7 months after SARS-CoV-2 vaccination. The receptor was derived from a human donor who had recovered from COVID-19. Here the CDR3 DNA reads TGTGCCAGCAGCCGGACCGCGGGGATGTTCGGCAATCAGCCCCAGCATTTT. Its translation is CASSRTAGMFGNQPQHF.